The rows below give T cell receptor beta chains drawn from one sample of a study of cytomegalovirus exposure and HLA in healthy donors. This table comes from immunoSEQ multiplex PCR, and its TCRdb copy is limited to in-frame clones, with some not included. The listing contains about 53,000 clones. Sequencing input: PBMCs. The source is a man aged 18 to 35 in good health and CMV-seropositive. Each CDR3 is given with its conserved first and last residue. The D gene is left open where the match is weak.

J,V,D,DNA,CDR3
TRBJ1-4,TRBV6-6,-,TGTGCCAGCAGTTTCGGGAATACTAATGAAAAACTGTTTTTT,CASSFGNTNEKLFF
TRBJ2-7,TRBV7-2,TRBD2,TGTGCCAGCAGTGAAACAAGCGGGAGCGGGTACGAGCAGTACTTC,CASSETSGSGYEQYF
TRBJ1-6,TRBV9,-,TGTGCCAGCAGCGCTCAGGGTGAAAGTTCACCCCTCCACTTT,CASSAQGESSPLHF
TRBJ2-3,TRBV5-1,TRBD2,TGCGCCAGCAGCACCGGACTAGCGGGAGGGTTGGATACGCAGTATTTT,CASSTGLAGGLDTQYF
TRBJ2-7,TRBV15,TRBD2,TGTGCCACCAGCAGTGGGACTAGCGGCATCTACGAGCAGTACTTC,CATSSGTSGIYEQYF
TRBJ2-3,TRBV25-1,TRBD2,TGTGCCAGCAGCCGACCGGGACTAGCGGGAAAGGCAGATACGCAGTATTTT,CASSRPGLAGKADTQYF
TRBJ2-7,TRBV10-3,-,TGTGCCATCAGTGTGTACAGGGACTACGAGCAGTACTTC,CAISVYRDYEQYF
TRBJ1-1,TRBV15,-,TGTGCCACCAGCATCCAGGGTTATATGAACACTGAAGCTTTCTTT,CATSIQGYMNTEAFF
TRBJ1-1,TRBV21-1,-,TGTGCCAGCAGCCTCTTTCTAACCGTACAGGGGGCGGATAGGTGTCCGGGAGCTTTCTTT,CASSLFLTVQGADRCPGAFF
TRBJ1-5,TRBV28,TRBD1,TGTGCCAGCACCCGGACAGGGAGCAATCAGCCCCAGCATTTT,CASTRTGSNQPQHF